Listed below are T cell receptor beta chains from one sample, sequenced in a study of T cell repertoires in cytomegalovirus infection. TCRdb redid the calling of the reads with MiXCR, one entry per CDR3 protein. The sample carries 100,000 to 150,000 distinct CDR3 sequences, roughly 8.2% recorded once. What was sequenced was PBMCs. The source is a human donor in good health (CMV status not recorded). Some clones in this sample may be carry-over from other donors' samples. CDR3s include the opening cysteine and the closing phenylalanine or tryptophan. Fields, in order: CDR3 length, J gene, D gene, V gene, clone size, CDR3 DNA, CDR3 protein. The D gene is left open where the match is weak. For some rows the clone size is stated as once, few or many, or as a class when expanded; others skip it.

>14|TRBJ1-2|.|TRBV5-6|.
TGTGCCAGCAGCTTGGTTGGGGCGGGCGCCGGCTACACCTTC
CASSLVGAGAGYTF
>14|TRBJ2-7|TRBD1|TRBV20-1|many
TGCAGTGCTCCGTCCGGGACAGGGGGCGACGAGCAGTACTTC
CSAPSGTGGDEQYF
>14|TRBJ2-5|.|TRBV28|many
TGTGCCAGCAGTCGGGACAGGCGGGGGGAGACCCAGTACTTC
CASSRDRRGETQYF
>12|TRBJ2-5|.|TRBV7-2|many
TGTGCCAGCAGCTTAGCGGCGCAGACCCAGTACTTC
CASSLAAQTQYF
>14|TRBJ2-1|.|TRBV7-6|many
TGTGCCAGCAGCTTAGTTGGGACCTTCAATGAGCAGTTCTTC
CASSLVGTFNEQFF
>12|TRBJ2-1|.|TRBV10-3|many
TGTGCCATCAGTGTCGGGGGTAATGAGCAGTTCTTC
CAISVGGNEQFF
>15|TRBJ2-2|.|TRBV5-1|many
TGCGCCAGCAAATGGACAGCCCTGGGCACCGGGGAGCTGTTTTTT
CASKWTALGTGELFF
>13|TRBJ1-2|.|TRBV7-2|many
TGTGCCAGCAGCTTAGAATGGCAGGTGGGCTACACCTTC
CASSLEWQVGYTF
>14|TRBJ1-5|.|TRBV5-8|many
TGTGCCAGCAGCTTCCGCGCGACCGGGCAGCCCCAGCATTTT
CASSFRATGQPQHF
>13|TRBJ1-5|.|TRBV7-2|medium-sized
TGTGCCAGCAGCCGGGGCCTTGAGGAGCCCCAGCATTTT
CASSRGLEEPQHF
>10|TRBJ1-1|.|TRBV25-1|once
TGTGCCAGTTTTAACACTGAAGCTTTCTTT
CASFNTEAFF
>16|TRBJ2-7|TRBD1|TRBV28|.
TGTGCCAGCAGTTCTCCCCGGGACAGGGGGTCTTACGAGCAGTACTTC
CASSSPRDRGSYEQYF
>16|TRBJ2-3|TRBD1|TRBV7-2|many
TGTGCCAGCAGCTTAGCGGCAGGGGGCTTGACAGATACGCAGTATTTT
CASSLAAGGLTDTQYF
>13|TRBJ2-7|.|TRBV7-9|few
TGTGCCAGCAGCCAGGACAGCCGCCACGAGCAGTACTTC
CASSQDSRHEQYF
>13|TRBJ2-1|.|TRBV20-1|many
TGCAGTGCTAGCGGCGGGGACTACAATGAGCAGTTCTTC
CSASGGDYNEQFF
>14|TRBJ2-7|.|TRBV12-3/TRBV12-4|few
TGTGCCAGCAGTTTAATGGGGGTGCGGTACGAGCAGTACTTC
CASSLMGVRYEQYF
>15|TRBJ2-6|TRBD2|TRBV6-5|many
TGTGCCAGCAGTACCGGGGGGTTTGGGGCCAACGTCCTGACTTTC
CASSTGGFGANVLTF
>11|TRBJ1-1|TRBD1|TRBV5-4|.
TGTGCCAGCAGGCGGGACAGCGAAGCTTTCTTT
CASRRDSEAFF
>15|TRBJ2-7|TRBD1|TRBV7-3|many
TGTGCCAGCAGCTTAATCGGGACAGGGGGCTACGAGCAGTACTTC
CASSLIGTGGYEQYF
>16|TRBJ2-3|.|TRBV7-2|many
TGTGCCAGCAGCCCGACCTCGGGGTCGGGGACAGATACGCAGTATTTT
CASSPTSGSGTDTQYF
>16|TRBJ1-1|TRBD1|TRBV7-8|many
TGTGCCAGCAGCTCCGCCCGGACAGGGGGATGGACTGAAGCTTTCTTT
CASSSARTGGWTEAFF
>16|TRBJ2-3|TRBD2|TRBV5-1|few
TGCGCCAGCAGTGGACAAAGCGGGGGGGCGATAGATACGCAGTATTTT
CASSGQSGGAIDTQYF
>18|TRBJ1-1|.|TRBV2|few
TGTGCCAGCAGTTGGCCAAGGACGGCCAGAACTACTAACACTGAAGCTTTCTTT
CASSWPRTARTTNTEAFF
>11|TRBJ2-7|.|TRBV7-2|many
TGTGCCAGCAGCCGATTTGACGAGCAGTACTTC
CASSRFDEQYF
>13|TRBJ1-6|.|TRBV7-3|many
TGTGCCAGCAGCTTAGGCAGAAATTCACCCCTCCACTTT
CASSLGRNSPLHF
>15|TRBJ1-2|TRBD1|TRBV19|many
TGTGCCAGTAGTACCGCCGGGACAGGGGTCTATGGCTACACCTTC
CASSTAGTGVYGYTF
>15|TRBJ1-1|TRBD1|TRBV5-1|few
TGCGCCAGCAGCCTCGAGACAGGGGGGTACACTGAAGCTTTCTTT
CASSLETGGYTEAFF
>15|TRBJ2-7|.|TRBV20-1|few
TGCAGTGCTAGTCGGGGGGCCCACGGATCCTACGAGCAGTACTTC
CSASRGAHGSYEQYF
>16|TRBJ2-2|TRBD2|TRBV5-5|many
TGTGCCAGCAGCTTGCATCTAGCGGGGGGAACCGGGGAGCTGTTTTTT
CASSLHLAGGTGELFF
>13|TRBJ1-1|TRBD1|TRBV20-1|few
TGCAGTGCGACAGGGCGGTTGGACACTGAAGCTTTCTTT
CSATGRLDTEAFF
>14|TRBJ1-4|.|TRBV10-3|few
TGTGCCATCAGACCCGGGACCCAGGAGGGAAAACTGTTTTTT
CAIRPGTQEGKLFF
>13|TRBJ1-1|.|TRBV7-2|many
TGTGCCAGCAGCCCAAAAGGGAACACTGAAGCTTTCTTT
CASSPKGNTEAFF
>14|TRBJ2-3|.|TRBV7-8|many
TGTGCCAGCAGCTTAGCAGGGGTCCTCGAGGCGCAGTATTTT
CASSLAGVLEAQYF
>17|TRBJ2-7|TRBD1|TRBV28|many
TGTGCCAGCAGTCAATCCTCACAGGGGGACGTACGGTACGAGCAGTACTTC
CASSQSSQGDVRYEQYF
>16|TRBJ2-6|.|TRBV5-1|many
TGCGCCAGCAGCTTAATCGGGAGCTCTGGGGCCAACGTCCTGACTTTC
CASSLIGSSGANVLTF
>15|TRBJ2-7|.|TRBV7-3|many
TGTGCCAGCAGCTTATTCACAGGGACCTCCTACGAGCAGTACTTC
CASSLFTGTSYEQYF
>15|TRBJ2-3|TRBD1|TRBV19|many
TGTGCCAGTAGTATATTAGGGACAGAGGGAGATACGCAGTATTTT
CASSILGTEGDTQYF
>12|TRBJ1-2|.|TRBV12-3/TRBV12-4|many
TGTGCCAGCAGTTTGACCTACTATGGCTACACCTTC
CASSLTYYGYTF
>12|TRBJ1-1|.|TRBV12-3/TRBV12-4|many
TGTGCCAGCAGTTTAGCAGGAGATGAAGCTTTCTTT
CASSLAGDEAFF
>15|TRBJ1-6|TRBD1|TRBV12-3/TRBV12-4|many
TGTGCCAGCAGTTTCGGGACAGGGTTCGGCTCACCCCTCCACTTT
CASSFGTGFGSPLHF
>14|TRBJ1-2|.|TRBV11-2|few
TGTGCCAGCAGCTTAGACAGGGGCTACTATGGCTACACCTTC
CASSLDRGYYGYTF
>15|TRBJ2-5|TRBD2|TRBV5-1|many
TGCGCCAGCAGCAGTAGCGGGGCTTACCAAGAGACCCAGTACTTC
CASSSSGAYQETQYF
>15|TRBJ2-5|.|TRBV6-6|many
TGTGCCAGCAGTTACTCGAGCCTGCCGGGGGAGACCCAGTACTTC
CASSYSSLPGETQYF
>14|TRBJ2-3|.|TRBV5-1|few
TGCGCCAGCAGCTTGAGGTTGGGCACAGATACGCAGTATTTT
CASSLRLGTDTQYF
>13|TRBJ1-1|.|TRBV7-6|many
TGTGCCAGCAGCCCCGAGCCCGGGGTTGAAGCTTTCTTT
CASSPEPGVEAFF
>18|TRBJ2-1|TRBD2|TRBV5-5|many
TGTGCCAGCAGCCCGGGGGGACTCCAGGTCATCGGGTACAATGAGCAGTTCTTC
CASSPGGLQVIGYNEQFF
>14|TRBJ1-2|TRBD1|TRBV25-1|many
TGTGCCAGCAGTGCACATGGGACAGGGGTCGGCTACACCTTC
CASSAHGTGVGYTF
>16|TRBJ2-1|TRBD2|TRBV11-2|many
TGTGCCAGCAGCTCACTAGCGGGGGCCTCCTACAATGAGCAGTTCTTC
CASSSLAGASYNEQFF
>14|TRBJ2-1|.|TRBV6-6|many
TGTGCCAGCAGTTACTCTAGGGTCTACAATGAGCAGTTCTTC
CASSYSRVYNEQFF
>14|TRBJ2-3|TRBD2|TRBV9|few
TGTGCCAGCAGTGCGGGGGGGCCGGGAGATACGCAGTATTTT
CASSAGGPGDTQYF
>13|TRBJ1-1|.|TRBV19|few
TGTGCCAGTAGTATAGTTGGGGGCACTGAAGCTTTCTTT
CASSIVGGTEAFF
>15|TRBJ2-7|TRBD1|TRBV7-2|many
TGTGCCAGCAGCTTTGAAGTACAGGGGTTTAACGAGCAGTACTTC
CASSFEVQGFNEQYF
>16|TRBJ2-3|.|TRBV28|many
TGTGCCAGCAGTTTCCCCGGACAGATTAGCACAGATACGCAGTATTTT
CASSFPGQISTDTQYF